Described below is a single T cell receptor beta chain sequence and its context. Its cognate antigen is unknown. This entry belongs to a study of CD8+CD57+ T cells in acquired aplastic anemia. Looking at the study overall: DNA recovered from sorted CD4+ and CD8+ cells had a mean of roughly 3 ug. Healthy donors yielded 9 million to 14 million CD4+ cell reads on average. Broader study findings: Between patients and controls, about 30 CD8+ CDR3 sequences were found in common. A significant difference in CD8+ Simpson's diversity between patients and controls was not found.

Genomic DNA acted as the template from which TCR beta VDJ combination and CDR3 sequence profiling were carried out. Using its own MiXCR run on the reads, TCRdb lists one record per CDR3 protein. This sample carries around 400,000 distinct CDR3 sequences, about two thirds of them seen once, and the ten largest clones take 4%. Sequencing used sorted CD4+, CD8+, or CD8+CD57+ T cells (not recorded which) from PBMCs. The clonotype was recovered from a human donor in good health, serving as a control.

The CDR3 bases are TGTGCCAGCTCACCACCGGGACTAGCGGGAGGAAGGGAGCAGTACTTC. Encoded protein: CASSPPGLAGGREQYF. The chain recombines TRBV25-1 with TRBJ2-7; 15 positions match TRBD2. This CDR3 has 16 residues. J was trimmed by 7 bases and V by 8 bases; bases with no gene match: 12. In germline, CDR1 is MGHDK, CDR2 SYGVNS.